The 9 T cell receptor beta chains given below trace back to one sample, sequenced in a study of T cells in Graves' hyperthyroidism and ophthalmopathy. TCR beta CDR3 regions were amplified from RNA. The HTBI set primed first-round TCR CDR3 RT-PCR. TCRdb redid the calling of the multiplex PCR reads with MiXCR, one entry per CDR3 protein. This sample yields over 250,000 distinct CDR3 sequences, of which less than 30% are seen a single time; approximately 30% belongs to the top ten. Sequences were obtained from blood. The origin of the receptors is a man aged 35 to 55 with Graves' hyperthyroidism that later progressed to Graves' ophthalmopathy.

This clonotype was counted at least ten times. This chain connects TRBV6-1 to TRBJ2-7; perhaps TRBD1 as D (6 bases). V gave up 2 bases and J gave up 1 base, with 15 bases separating them. Looked up from germline, CDR1 is MNHNS and CDR2 is SASEGT. The CDR3 consists of 16 residues. The CDR3 is CASSEWGQRSSYEQYF. For the CDR3, the DNA is TGTGCCAGCAGTGAATGGGGGCAGCGGTCTTCCTACGAGCAGTACTTC.

This clonotype was recorded at least ten times. This chain links TRBV11-2 with TRBJ2-5, with D tentatively TRBD1 (6 bases). Germline-derived CDR1 and CDR2 are SGHAT and FQNNGV. Between the trimmed V and J ends, which lost 5 bases and 5 bases, there was a span of 15 bases. There are 14 residues in the CDR3. CDR3 protein: CASSGQLRGETQYF. In DNA, the CDR3 is TGTGCCAGCAGCGGACAGTTAAGAGGGGAGACCCAGTACTTC. The variable domain in full, with the rest retrieved from reference TRBV11-2 and TRBJ2-5, is EAGVAQSPRYKIIEKRQSVAFWCNPISGHATLYWYQQILGQGPKLLIQFQNNGVVDDSQLPKDRFSAERLKGVDSTLKIQPAKLEDSAVYLCASSGQLRGETQYFGPGTRLLVL.

This chain links TRBV20-1 with TRBJ1-1; TRBD1 is a possible D gene (5 bases). The germline CDR1 and CDR2 sequences are DFQATT and SNEGSKA (reference sequence). V was cut by 6 bases and J by 7 bases, with 12 bases left in between. The CDR3 contains 11 residues. CDR3 coding DNA: TGCAGTGCGAACCGGGGCATTGAAGCTTTCTTT. Translated: CSANRGIEAFF.

Ten or more counts support this clonotype. V usage is TRBV24-1 and J usage is TRBJ2-5, with a tentative D call TRBD2 (6 bases). Trimming shortened V by 9 bases and J by 4 bases, and 20 bases separated the two germline ends. This CDR3 has 15 residues. Per the germline V gene, CDR1 is KGHDR and CDR2 is SFDVKD. In DNA form, the CDR3 reads TGTGCCACCGGATCGACTAGTAAACCTAGAGAGACCCAGTACTTC. The encoded protein is CATGSTSKPRETQYF.

The V call is TRBV29-1, the J call TRBJ2-2; D remains unclear. Germline V lookup: CDR1 SQVTM, CDR2 ANQGSEA. V was pared by 6 bases and J by 3 bases, with 8 bases between. This CDR3 has 12 residues. The CDR3 loop reads CSVSGYTGELFF. CDR3 coding DNA: TGCAGCGTGTCGGGCTACACCGGGGAGCTGTTTTTT.

This clonotype came up many times. The genes are TRBV19 and TRBJ1-5; maybe TRBD1 (5 bases). The germline V and J ends were trimmed by 7 bases and 4 bases, with 8 bases remaining between them. The CDR3 contains 12 residues. Germline CDR1 reads LNHDA; CDR2 reads SQIVND (reference sequence). For the CDR3, the DNA is TGTGCCAGTACCGGGGGGAATCAGCCCCAGCATTTT. The encoded protein is CASTGGNQPQHF.

This clonotype occurred many times. This chain joins TRBV20-1 and TRBJ2-2; 7 bases map to TRBD2. This CDR3 region has 18 residues. Germline-derived CDR1 and CDR2 are DFQATT and SNEGSKA (reference sequence). The ends lost 0 bases at V and 1 base at J; junction bases unmatched: 11. The CDR3 here is CSARDGTSASGNTGELFF. The CDR3 nucleotides read TGCAGTGCTAGAGATGGGACTTCGGCTAGCGGGAACACCGGGGAGCTGTTTTTT.

This clonotype was detected ten times or more. The gene calls are TRBV20-1 and TRBJ1-5; tentatively, D is TRBD1 (6 bases). From germline, CDR1 is DFQATT and CDR2 SNEGSKA (reference sequence). Trimming removed 3 bases at V and 2 bases at J, with 17 bases between. This CDR3 has 16 amino acids. The CDR3 nucleotides read TGCAGTGCTAGTCGGGTCGGGGGGCTGGGCAATCAGCCCCAGCATTTT. Encoded protein: CSASRVGGLGNQPQHF.

The chain links TRBV6-5 to TRBJ1-1, with 8 bases lining up with TRBD1. The germline gives CDR1 MNHEY, CDR2 SVGAGI. V lost 3 bases, J lost 3 bases, and 6 bases stayed unmatched. CDR3 size: 15 residues. CDR3 region: CASSYTTGEDTEAFF. CDR3 sequence (DNA): TGTGCCAGCAGTTATACGACAGGGGAGGACACTGAAGCTTTCTTT.